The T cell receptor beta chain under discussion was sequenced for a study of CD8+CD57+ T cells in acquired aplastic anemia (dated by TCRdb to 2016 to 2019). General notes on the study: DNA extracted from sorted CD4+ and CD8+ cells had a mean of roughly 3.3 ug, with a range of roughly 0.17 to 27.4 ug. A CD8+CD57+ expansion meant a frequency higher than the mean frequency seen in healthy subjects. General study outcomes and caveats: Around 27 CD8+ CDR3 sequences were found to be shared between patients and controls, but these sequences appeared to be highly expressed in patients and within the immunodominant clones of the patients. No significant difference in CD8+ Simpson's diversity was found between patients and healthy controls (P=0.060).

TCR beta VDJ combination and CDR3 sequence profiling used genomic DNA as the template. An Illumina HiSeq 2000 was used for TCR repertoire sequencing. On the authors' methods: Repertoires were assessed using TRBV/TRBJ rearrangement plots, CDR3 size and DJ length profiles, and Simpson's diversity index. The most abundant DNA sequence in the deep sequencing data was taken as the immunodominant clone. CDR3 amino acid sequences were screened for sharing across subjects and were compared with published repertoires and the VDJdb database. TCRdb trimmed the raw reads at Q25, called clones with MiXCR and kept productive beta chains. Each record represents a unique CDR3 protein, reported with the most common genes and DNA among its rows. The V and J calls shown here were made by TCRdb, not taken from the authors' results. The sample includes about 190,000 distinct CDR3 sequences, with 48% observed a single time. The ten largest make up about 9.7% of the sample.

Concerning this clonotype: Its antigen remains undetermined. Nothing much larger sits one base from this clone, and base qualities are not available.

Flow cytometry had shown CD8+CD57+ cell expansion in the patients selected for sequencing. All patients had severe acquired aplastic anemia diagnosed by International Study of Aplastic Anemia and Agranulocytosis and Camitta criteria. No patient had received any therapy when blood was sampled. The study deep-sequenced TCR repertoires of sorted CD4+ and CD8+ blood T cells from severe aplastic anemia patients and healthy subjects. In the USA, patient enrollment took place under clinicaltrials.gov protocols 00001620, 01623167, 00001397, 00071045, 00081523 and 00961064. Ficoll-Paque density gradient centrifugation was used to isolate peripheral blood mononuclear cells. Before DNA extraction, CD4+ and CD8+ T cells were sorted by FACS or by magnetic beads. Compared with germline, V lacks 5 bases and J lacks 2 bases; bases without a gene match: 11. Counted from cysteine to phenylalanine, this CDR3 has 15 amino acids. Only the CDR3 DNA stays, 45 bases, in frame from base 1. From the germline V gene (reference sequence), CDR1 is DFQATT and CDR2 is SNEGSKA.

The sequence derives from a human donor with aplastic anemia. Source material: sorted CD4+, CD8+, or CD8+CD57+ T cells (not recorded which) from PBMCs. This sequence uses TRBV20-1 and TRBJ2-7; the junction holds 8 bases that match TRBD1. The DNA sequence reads TGCAGTGCTCACGAAGGGCAGGGGGCGACCTACGAGCAGTACTTC. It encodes CSAHEGQGATYEQYF.